These 10 T cell receptor beta chains originate from one sample sequenced in a study of a mutant IDH1 vaccine in newly diagnosed glioma. The method was immunoSEQ multiplex PCR; TCRdb's version includes in-frame clones alone and lacks a portion of them. Of around 33,000 clones in the sample, about nine tenths were seen once. Specified time point: baseline, week 1 (first vaccination visit). Treatment denoted: pre-vaccination baseline after standard-of-care therapy. The material was PBMCs, obtained from a glioma patient treated with radiotherapy, temozolomide or both. Receptors were obtained from a woman aged 40 to 50 with glioma.

The chain couples TRBV2 to TRBJ1-4, with D unresolved. The germline V and J ends were trimmed by 7 bases and 6 bases, with 9 bases remaining between them. This CDR3 spans 12 amino acids. Germline lookup yields CDR1 SNHLY and CDR2 FYNNEI. The CDR3 region is CASNRGDEKLFF. In DNA, the CDR3 is TGTGCCAGCAATCGGGGTGATGAAAAACTGTTTTTT.

This clone was detected only once. The V and J genes are TRBV29-1 and TRBJ2-7; possible D gene TRBD2, 6 bases. The CDR3 loop spans 12 amino acids. The V end was cut by 6 bases, the J end by 6 bases, with 15 bases between. Germline assignment: CDR1 SQVTM and CDR2 ANQGSEA. The CDR3 spells CSVVRRDSEQYF. The DNA for the CDR3 is TGCAGCGTCGTCCGGAGGGATTCCGAGCAGTACTTC.

The chain combines TRBV5-6 with TRBJ1-3; 7 positions match TRBD1. CDR3 length: 13 amino acids. Looked up from germline, CDR1 is SGHDT and CDR2 is YYEEEE. J lost 7 bases, V lost 2 bases, and 3 bases had no gene match. DNA for the CDR3: TGTGCCAGCAGCTTTACAGGGGTCAACACCATATATTTT. Protein product: CASSFTGVNTIYF.

The chain employs TRBV14 and TRBJ2-4, with D unclear. Germline V lookup: CDR1 SGHDN, CDR2 FVKESK. The CDR3 has 14 amino acids. The V end was cut by 0 bases, the J end by 0 bases, with 3 bases between. CDR3: CASSQEAAKNIQYF. CDR3 DNA: TGTGCCAGCAGCCAAGAAGCAGCCAAAAACATTCAGTACTTC.

The V call is TRBV7-8, the J call TRBJ2-7, with 10 bases matching TRBD1. The CDR3 extends over 14 amino acids. CDR1 is SGHVS and CDR2 is FQNEAQ in the germline V gene. V was pared by 3 bases and J by 4 bases, with 3 bases of the junction left unmatched. The CDR3 bases are TGTGCCAGCAGCTTGGGACAGGGGCGATACGAGCAGTACTTC. Its translation is CASSLGQGRYEQYF.

CDR3: CAIRETSGGVYEQFF. The DNA for the CDR3 is TGTGCCATCAGGGAGACTAGCGGGGGCGTGTATGAGCAGTTCTTC. The chain has TRBV10-3 and TRBJ2-1, with TRBD2 matching 12 bases. Germline V CDR1 and CDR2: ENHRY, SYGVKD. After removal of 6 bases from V and 8 bases from J, the junction contained 8 bases not matched to a gene. This CDR3 region has 15 residues.

The chain employs TRBV5-1 and TRBJ1-2, with a tentative D call TRBD1 (5 bases). Germline CDR1 and CDR2: SGHRS and YFSETQ. Trimming removed 4 bases from V and 3 bases from J, with 10 bases in between. This CDR3 is 13 amino acids long. Written as DNA, the CDR3 is TGCGCCAGCAGCACCGACAGCGACTATGGCTACACCTTC. It is translated as CASSTDSDYGYTF.

The chain carries TRBV10-1 and TRBJ1-1, with a tentative D call TRBD1 (5 bases). Germline loops: CDR1 WNHNN, CDR2 SYGVQD (reference sequence). The CDR3 sequence is 14 residues long. Trimming left V 1 base short and J 1 base short, with 7 bases between. DNA of the CDR3: TGCGCCAGCAGTGAGTTACAGGAGAACACTGAAGCTTTCTTT. Its translation: CASSELQENTEAFF.

The chain links TRBV6-5 to TRBJ2-2, with a tentative D call TRBD1 (6 bases). From germline, CDR1 is MNHEY and CDR2 SVGAGI. This CDR3 is built from 13 residues. Trimming took 8 bases from V and 6 from J, leaving 13 bases between them. The CDR3 coding sequence is TGTGCCAGCGGGATACAGGGAGCCGGGGAGCTGTTTTTT. Protein sequence: CASGIQGAGELFF.

The chain combines TRBV30 with TRBJ1-1; D call uncertain. The CDR3 is 15 residues long. Germline values: CDR1 GTSNPN, CDR2 SVGIG (reference sequence). Trimming removed 4 bases at V and 0 bases at J, with 15 bases between. This chain's CDR3 is CAWIPALIMNTEAFF. CDR3 coding DNA: TGTGCCTGGATCCCCGCCCTAATAATGAACACTGAAGCTTTCTTT.